This is a list of T cell receptor beta chains from one sample in a study of T cell repertoires in cytomegalovirus infection. In TCRdb, the reads were re-called with MiXCR into one record per CDR3 protein. The profile shows roughly 350,000 distinct CDR3 sequences, approximately 35% of them singletons. Their antigens are not known. Material: cultured PBMCs, obtained from culture after CMV antigen stimulation. The receptors shown here come from a human donor in good health (CMV status not recorded). Some clones in this sample may be carry-over from other donors' samples. The CDR3 runs from the conserved cysteine through the conserved F or W. D genes are given only for firm matches. Rows give clone size only sometimes, using once, few, many, or a class for an expanded clone.

CDR3 DNA	CDR3 protein	D gene	J gene	V gene	clone size
TGTGCCAGCAGCCTACAGGGGGAAGATGAGCAGTTCTTC	CASSLQGEDEQFF	TRBD1	TRBJ2-1	TRBV7-3	.
TGCAGTGCTACCGGACAGGGCTACACAGATACGCAGTATTTT	CSATGQGYTDTQYF	TRBD1	TRBJ2-3	TRBV20-1	.
TGTGCCAGCAGCCAGGCCGGGACTTACTATGGCTACACCTTC	CASSQAGTYYGYTF	.	TRBJ1-2	TRBV7-2	few
TGCGCCAGCAGCCAAGGACTAGCGGGAAACATTCAGTACTTC	CASSQGLAGNIQYF	TRBD2	TRBJ2-4	TRBV4-3	.
TGTGCCAGCAGCCAACAGGGACTAGTGGCTAGGAATGAGCAGTTCTTC	CASSQQGLVARNEQFF	TRBD2	TRBJ2-1	TRBV3-1	.
TGCGCCAGCAGCTTGGCCCAATCCGGGCCCATCTCTGGAAACACCATATATTTT	CASSLAQSGPISGNTIYF	.	TRBJ1-3	TRBV5-1	once
TGTGCCAGCAGCCAAGGAGGAACGGGCGATACGCAGTATTTT	CASSQGGTGDTQYF	.	TRBJ2-3	TRBV3-1	.
TGTGCCAGCAGTTTAAATAGGGCCCGCTGGACTGAAGCTTTCTTT	CASSLNRARWTEAFF	.	TRBJ1-1	TRBV6-5	.
TGTGCCAGCAGCTTAAACCGTGGCACTGAAGCTTTCTTT	CASSLNRGTEAFF	.	TRBJ1-1	TRBV7-6	many
TGTGCCAGTAGTACCTCCCGCTTGCAGCCCCAGCATTTT	CASSTSRLQPQHF	.	TRBJ1-5	TRBV19	.
TGTGCCAGCAGCCCCCAACTAACTGAGAACAATGAGCAGTTCTTC	CASSPQLTENNEQFF	.	TRBJ2-1	TRBV7-2	.
TGTGCCAGCAGTTTTAGTGGAAGCTCTGAAGCTTTCTTT	CASSFSGSSEAFF	.	TRBJ1-1	TRBV28	few
TGTGCCAGCAGCAGTTGGGGGGCATTAAACATTCAGTACTTC	CASSSWGALNIQYF	.	TRBJ2-4	TRBV27	.
TGTGCCAGCAGCTTACGACTAGCGGGAACCACAGATACGCAGTATTTT	CASSLRLAGTTDTQYF	TRBD2	TRBJ2-3	TRBV7-2	.
TGTGCCAGCAGCCTAGACAGGGCGGACACCGGGGAGCTGTTTTTT	CASSLDRADTGELFF	TRBD1	TRBJ2-2	TRBV7-8	many
TGTGCCAGCACTCTAGCGGGCCCCTCCTACAATGAGCAGTTCTTC	CASTLAGPSYNEQFF	TRBD2	TRBJ2-1	TRBV6-1	.
TGTGCCAGTAACCTAGCGGGAGGCGGAAGTACGCAGTATTTT	CASNLAGGGSTQYF	TRBD2	TRBJ2-3	TRBV19	.
TGTGCCATCAGTGAGTTATACGAGCAGTACTTC	CAISELYEQYF	.	TRBJ2-7	TRBV10-3	.
TGTGCCAGCAGCTTAGTGAGACAGATAGAAGCTTTCTTT	CASSLVRQIEAFF	.	TRBJ1-1	TRBV7-2	.
TGTGCCAGCAGCCCCCGACAGATCCTCTACAATGAGCAGTTCTTC	CASSPRQILYNEQFF	.	TRBJ2-1	TRBV7-3	.
TGCGCCAGCAGCCAAGCTGAGACCCATGAGCAGTTCTTC	CASSQAETHEQFF	.	TRBJ2-1	TRBV4-1	.